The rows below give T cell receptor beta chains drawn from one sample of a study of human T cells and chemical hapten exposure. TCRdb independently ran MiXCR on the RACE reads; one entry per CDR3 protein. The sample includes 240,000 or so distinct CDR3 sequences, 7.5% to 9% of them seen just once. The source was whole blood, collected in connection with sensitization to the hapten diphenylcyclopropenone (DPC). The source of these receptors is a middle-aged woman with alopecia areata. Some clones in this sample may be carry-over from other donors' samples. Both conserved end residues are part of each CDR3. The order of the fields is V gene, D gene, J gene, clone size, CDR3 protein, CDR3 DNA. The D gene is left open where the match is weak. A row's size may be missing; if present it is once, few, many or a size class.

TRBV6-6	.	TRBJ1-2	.	CASRAGDSGYTF	TGTGCCAGCAGGGCAGGGGATAGTGGCTACACCTTC
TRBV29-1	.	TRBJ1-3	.	CSVSFNQGQSVRNTIYF	TGCAGCGTGAGTTTTAACCAGGGACAATCCGTGAGAAACACCATATATTTT
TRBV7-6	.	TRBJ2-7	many	CASSPRDRSEQYF	TGTGCCAGCAGCCCCCGCGACCGGAGCGAGCAGTACTTC
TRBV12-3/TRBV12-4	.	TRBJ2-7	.	CASSLQSLSSYEQYF	TGTGCCAGCAGTTTGCAGAGCCTGAGCTCCTACGAGCAGTACTTC
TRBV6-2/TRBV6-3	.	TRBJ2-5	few	CASSLWDALDAEETQYF	TGTGCCAGCAGCTTATGGGACGCCCTAGATGCCGAAGAGACCCAGTACTTC
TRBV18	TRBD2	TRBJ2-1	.	CASSPLGTSGGLEQFF	TGTGCCAGCTCACCACTAGGAACTAGCGGGGGACTTGAGCAGTTCTTC
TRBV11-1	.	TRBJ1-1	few	CASSRQETEAFF	TGTGCCAGCAGCCGACAGGAGACTGAAGCTTTCTTT
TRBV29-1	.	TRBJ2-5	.	CSVEGTARRETQYF	TGCAGCGTTGAAGGGACAGCAAGGCGAGAGACCCAGTACTTC
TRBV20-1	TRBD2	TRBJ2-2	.	CSASLAGGHTGELFF	TGCAGTGCTAGCCTAGCGGGAGGGCACACCGGGGAGCTGTTTTTT
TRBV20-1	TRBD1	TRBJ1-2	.	CSARVGQGAYGYTF	TGCAGTGCTAGAGTCGGGCAGGGGGCATATGGCTACACCTTC
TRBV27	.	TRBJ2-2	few	CASSFRIGNTGELFF	TGTGCCAGCAGTTTTAGGATAGGGAACACCGGGGAGCTGTTTTTT
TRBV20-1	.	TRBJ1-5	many	CSARQTNQPQHF	TGCAGTGCTAGACAGACAAATCAGCCCCAGCATTTT
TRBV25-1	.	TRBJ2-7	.	CASSEEEQHDEQYF	TGTGCCAGCAGTGAAGAGGAACAGCACGACGAGCAGTACTTC
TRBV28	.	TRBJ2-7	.	CASSTGGGAFHEQYF	TGTGCCAGCAGTACTGGAGGGGGCGCTTTCCACGAGCAGTACTTC
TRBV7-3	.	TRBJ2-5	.	CASSQSPGTRPGTQYF	TGTGCCAGCAGTCAAAGTCCCGGGACGCGCCCGGGGACCCAGTACTTC
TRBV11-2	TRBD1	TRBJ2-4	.	CASRAGGAGYIQYF	TGTGCCAGCAGGGCAGGGGGCGCCGGATACATTCAGTACTTC
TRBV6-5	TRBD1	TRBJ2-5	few	CASSYLQGRETQYF	TGTGCCAGCAGTTACCTACAGGGGCGAGAGACCCAGTACTTC
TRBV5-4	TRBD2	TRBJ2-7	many	CASSLGIPGGYYEQYF	TGTGCCAGCAGCTTGGGGATTCCGGGAGGGTATTACGAGCAGTACTTC
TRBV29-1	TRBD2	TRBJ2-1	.	CSAGRGGVNEQFF	TGCAGCGCCGGGAGGGGAGGCGTTAATGAGCAGTTCTTC
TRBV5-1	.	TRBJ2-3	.	CASSLRRGLTDTQYF	TGCGCCAGCAGCTTGAGGCGGGGGCTCACAGATACGCAGTATTTT
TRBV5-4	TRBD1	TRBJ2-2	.	CASSLYQGANGELFF	TGTGCCAGCAGCTTATATCAGGGGGCAAACGGGGAGCTGTTTTTT
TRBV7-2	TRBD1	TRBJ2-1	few	CASSSNRGAYNEQFF	TGTGCCAGCAGCTCCAACAGGGGGGCCTACAATGAGCAGTTCTTC
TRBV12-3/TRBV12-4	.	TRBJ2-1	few	CASSEQISYNEQFF	TGTGCCAGCAGTGAACAGATCTCCTACAATGAGCAGTTCTTC
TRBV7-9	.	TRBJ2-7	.	CASSGGTVPYEQYF	TGTGCCAGCAGCGGCGGGACTGTTCCCTACGAGCAGTACTTC
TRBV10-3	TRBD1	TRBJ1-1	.	CAISFPGTGTPCEAFF	TGTGCCATCAGTTTCCCCGGGACAGGTACCCCTTGCGAAGCTTTCTTT
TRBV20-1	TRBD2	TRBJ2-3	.	CSARLGLAGNTDTQYF	TGCAGTGCTAGATTGGGACTAGCGGGGAACACAGATACGCAGTATTTT
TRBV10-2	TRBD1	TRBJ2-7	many	CASRRSLSGQGHYEQYF	TGCGCCAGCAGGCGGTCCTTATCGGGACAGGGTCACTACGAGCAGTACTTC
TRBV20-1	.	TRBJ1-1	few	CSATGGNTEAFF	TGCAGTGCTACCGGGGGGAACACTGAAGCTTTCTTT
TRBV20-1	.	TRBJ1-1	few	CSASPGHQPQAFF	TGCAGTGCTAGCCCGGGACACCAACCGCAAGCTTTCTTT
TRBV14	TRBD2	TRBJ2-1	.	CASSPNSGRGSRNEQFF	TGTGCCAGCAGCCCAAATAGCGGGAGGGGGTCGCGAAATGAGCAGTTCTTC
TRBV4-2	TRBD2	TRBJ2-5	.	CASSQEETSGGQTQYF	TGTGCCAGCAGCCAAGAAGAGACTAGCGGAGGACAGACCCAGTACTTC
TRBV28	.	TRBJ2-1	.	CASNYLGGDSYNEQFF	TGTGCCAGCAACTACCTTGGGGGAGACTCCTACAATGAGCAGTTCTTC
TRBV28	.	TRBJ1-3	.	CASSLSGQPFSGNTIYF	TGTGCCAGCAGTTTATCTGGACAGCCTTTCTCTGGAAACACCATATATTTT
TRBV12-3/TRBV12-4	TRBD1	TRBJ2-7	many	CASGSRTGIYEQYF	TGTGCCAGCGGCTCCCGGACAGGGATCTACGAGCAGTACTTC
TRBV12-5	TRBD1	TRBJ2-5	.	CASGLGDRGVETQYF	TGTGCTAGTGGTTTGGGGGACAGGGGAGTTGAGACCCAGTACTTC
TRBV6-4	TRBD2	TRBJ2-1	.	CASSEVLAGDYNEQFF	TGTGCCAGCAGTGAGGTCTTAGCGGGAGACTACAATGAGCAGTTCTTC